Relative to its sample, the clone carrying this T cell receptor beta chain is medium-sized. The antigen is undetermined. This entry belongs to a study of lung T cells in sarcoidosis with Löfgren's syndrome. At the level of the study: In sarcoidosis, CD4+ T cells accumulate in bronchoalveolar lavage fluid. Löfgren's syndrome patients were the main repertoire analysis focus. General study results and limits: The most expanded V genes in Löfgren's patients were reportedly TRAV12-1 and TRBV2. Paired TRAV12-1/TRBV2 TCRs showed CDR3 homology and preferential pairing.

TCRdb re-analysed the reads in MiXCR, keeping a single row per CDR3 protein. This sample has roughly 3,500 distinct CDR3 sequences; around a sixth occur once, and the top ten carry approximately 7.2%. CDR3 length: 15 amino acids. The V end lost 1 base, the J end lost 6 bases, and 15 bases lay between the germline ends. Germline V gene sequence: CDR1 SGHTA, CDR2 FQGTGA. The origin of this receptor is a human donor with sarcoidosis (Löfgren's syndrome or another form), or a control subject (not recorded which). V usage is TRBV7-3 and J usage is TRBJ1-1; no firm D call. The specimen sequenced was CD4+ T cells from bronchoalveolar lavage. CDR3 nucleotide sequence: TGTGCCAGCAGCTTAAATCAAGGGCAGGAGGCTGAAGCTTTCTTT. It encodes CASSLNQGQEAEAFF.